This T cell receptor (beta chain) was captured in a study of T cells in Graves' hyperthyroidism and ophthalmopathy. This CDR3 region has 11 residues. Trimming left V 3 bases short and J 2 bases short, with 5 bases between. The germline V gene has CDR1 SQVTM and CDR2 ANQGSEA. RNA transcripts yielded amplified TCR beta CDR3 regions. Carried out on the TCR CDR3, a first-round RT-PCR used the HTBI primer set. TCRdb independently ran MiXCR on the multiplex PCR reads; one entry per CDR3 protein. Of about 350,000 distinct CDR3 sequences in the sample, about 16% were seen once. This clonotype was seen at least ten times.

The chain carries TRBV29-1 and TRBJ2-7; D is ambiguous. The sequence derives from a woman in her fifties or sixties with Graves' ophthalmopathy. Sequenced material: blood. The CDR3 DNA follows: TGCAGCGTTGAGCTAGCCTACGAGCAGTACTTC. This gives the protein CSVELAYEQYF.